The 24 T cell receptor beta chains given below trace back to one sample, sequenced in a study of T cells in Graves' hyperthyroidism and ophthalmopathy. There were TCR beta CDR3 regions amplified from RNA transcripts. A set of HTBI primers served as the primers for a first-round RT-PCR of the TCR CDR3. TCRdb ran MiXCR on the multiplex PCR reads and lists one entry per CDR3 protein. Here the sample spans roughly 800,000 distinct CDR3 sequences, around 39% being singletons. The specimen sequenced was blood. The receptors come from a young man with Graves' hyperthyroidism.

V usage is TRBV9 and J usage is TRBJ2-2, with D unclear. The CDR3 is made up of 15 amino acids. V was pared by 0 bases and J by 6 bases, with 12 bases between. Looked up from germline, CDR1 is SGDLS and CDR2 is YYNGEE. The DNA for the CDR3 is TGTGCCAGCAGCGTAGCTGAAGTCGAGGCCGGGGAGCTGTTTTTT. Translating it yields CASSVAEVEAGELFF. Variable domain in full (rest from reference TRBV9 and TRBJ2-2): DSGVTQTPKHLITATGQRVTLRCSPRSGDLSVYWYQQSLDQGLQFLIQYYNGEERAKGNILERFSAQQFPDLHSELNLSSLELGDSALYFCASSVAEVEAGELFFGEGSRLTVL.

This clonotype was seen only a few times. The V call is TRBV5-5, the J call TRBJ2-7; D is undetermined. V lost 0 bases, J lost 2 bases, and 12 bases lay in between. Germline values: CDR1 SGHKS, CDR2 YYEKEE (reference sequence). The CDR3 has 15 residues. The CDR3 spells CASSLDGTSPYEQYF. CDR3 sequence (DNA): TGTGCCAGCAGCTTGGATGGAACGTCCCCCTACGAGCAGTACTTC.

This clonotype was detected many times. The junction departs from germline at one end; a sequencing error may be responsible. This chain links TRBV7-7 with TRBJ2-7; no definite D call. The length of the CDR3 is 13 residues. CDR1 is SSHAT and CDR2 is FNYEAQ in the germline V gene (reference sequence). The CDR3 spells CASSLSQKHEQYF. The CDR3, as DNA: TGTGCTAGCAGCTTGAGCCAGAAACACGAGCAGTACTTC.

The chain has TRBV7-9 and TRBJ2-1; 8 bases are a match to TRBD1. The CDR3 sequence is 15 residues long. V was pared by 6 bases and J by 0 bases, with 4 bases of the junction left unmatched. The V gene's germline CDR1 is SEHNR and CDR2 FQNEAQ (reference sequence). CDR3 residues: CASSHTGGSYNEQFF. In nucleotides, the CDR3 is TGTGCCAGCAGTCACACAGGGGGCTCCTACAATGAGCAGTTCTTC. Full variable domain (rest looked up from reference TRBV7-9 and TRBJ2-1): DTGVSQNPRHKITKRGQNVTFRCDPISEHNRLYWYRQTLGQGPEFLTYFQNEAQLEKSRLLSDRFSAERPKGSFSTLEIQRTEQGDSAMYLCASSHTGGSYNEQFFGPGTRLTVL.

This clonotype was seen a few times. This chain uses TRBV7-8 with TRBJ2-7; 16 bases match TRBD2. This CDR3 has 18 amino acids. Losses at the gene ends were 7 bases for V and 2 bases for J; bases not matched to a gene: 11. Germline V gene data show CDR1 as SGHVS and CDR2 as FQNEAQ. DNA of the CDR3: TGTGCCAGCAACCCAGGGAGGGGGACTAGCGGGAGGGCCTACGAGCAGTACTTC. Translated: CASNPGRGTSGRAYEQYF.

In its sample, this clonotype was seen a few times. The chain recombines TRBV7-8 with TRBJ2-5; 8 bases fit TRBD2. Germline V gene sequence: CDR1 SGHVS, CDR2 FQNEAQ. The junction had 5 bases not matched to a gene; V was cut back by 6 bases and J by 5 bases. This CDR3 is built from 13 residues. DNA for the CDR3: TGTGCCAGCAGTTCTTCTAGCGGGGAGACCCAGTACTTC. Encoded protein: CASSSSSGETQYF. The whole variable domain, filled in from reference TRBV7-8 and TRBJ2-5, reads GAGVSQSPRYKVAKRGQDVALRCDPISGHVSLFWYQQALGQGPEFLTYFQNEAQLDKSGLPSDRFFAERPEGSVSTLKIQRTQQEDSAVYLCASSSSSGETQYFGPGTRLLVL.

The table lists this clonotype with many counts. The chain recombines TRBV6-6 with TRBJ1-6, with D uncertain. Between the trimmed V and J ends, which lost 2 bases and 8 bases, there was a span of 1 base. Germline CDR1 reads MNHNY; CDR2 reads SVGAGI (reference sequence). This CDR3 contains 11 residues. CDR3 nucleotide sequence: TGTGCCAGCAGTTACGATTCACCCCTCCACTTT. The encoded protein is CASSYDSPLHF.

The CDR3: CSAAPDKGFNQPQHF. DNA for the CDR3: TGCAGTGCTGCCCCGGACAAGGGGTTCAATCAGCCCCAGCATTTT. The chain joins TRBV20-1 to TRBJ1-5; D might be TRBD1 (5 bases). The germline V and J ends were trimmed by 5 bases and 3 bases, with 17 bases remaining between them. Germline V lookup: CDR1 DFQATT, CDR2 SNEGSKA (reference sequence). CDR3 size: 15 residues.

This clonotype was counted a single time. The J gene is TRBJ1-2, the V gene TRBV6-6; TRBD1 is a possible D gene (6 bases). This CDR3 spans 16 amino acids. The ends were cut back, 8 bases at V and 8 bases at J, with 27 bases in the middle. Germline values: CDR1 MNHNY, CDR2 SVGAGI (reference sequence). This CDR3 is CASLVNLPRGDRGYTF. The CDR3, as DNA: TGTGCCAGCCTCGTTAACCTGCCTAGGGGGGATAGGGGCTACACCTTC.

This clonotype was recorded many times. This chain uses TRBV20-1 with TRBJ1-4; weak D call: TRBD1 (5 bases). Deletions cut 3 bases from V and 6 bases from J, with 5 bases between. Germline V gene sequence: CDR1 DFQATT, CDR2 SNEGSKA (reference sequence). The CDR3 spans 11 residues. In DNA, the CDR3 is TGCAGTGCTAGCAGGGATGAAAAACTGTTTTTT. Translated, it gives CSASRDEKLFF.

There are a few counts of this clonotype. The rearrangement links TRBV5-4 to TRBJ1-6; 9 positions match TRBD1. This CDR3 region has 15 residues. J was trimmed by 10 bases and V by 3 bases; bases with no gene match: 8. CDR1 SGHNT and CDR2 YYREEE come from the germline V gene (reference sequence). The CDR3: CASSSIQGAESPLHF. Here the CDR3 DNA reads TGTGCCAGCAGCTCAATACAGGGGGCGGAATCACCCCTCCACTTT. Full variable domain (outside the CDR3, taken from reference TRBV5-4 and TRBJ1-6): ETGVTQSPTHLIKTRGQQVTLRCSSQSGHNTVSWYQQALGQGPQFIFQYYREEENGRGNFPPRFSGLQFPNYSSELNVNALELDDSALYLCASSSIQGAESPLHFGNGTRLTVT.

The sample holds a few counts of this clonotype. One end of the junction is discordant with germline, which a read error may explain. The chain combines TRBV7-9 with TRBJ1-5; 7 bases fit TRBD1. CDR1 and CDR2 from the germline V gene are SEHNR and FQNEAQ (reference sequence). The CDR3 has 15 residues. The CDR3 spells CASSQNQGGDQPQHF. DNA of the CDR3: TGCGCCAGCAGCCAAAACCAGGGGGGGGATCAGCCCCAGCATTTT.

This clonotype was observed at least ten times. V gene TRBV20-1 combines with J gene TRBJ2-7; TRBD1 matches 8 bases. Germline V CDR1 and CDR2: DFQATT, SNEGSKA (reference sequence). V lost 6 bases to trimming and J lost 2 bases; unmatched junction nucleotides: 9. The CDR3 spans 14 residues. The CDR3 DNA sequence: TGCAGTGCCACCGGACAGGGCTTTACCTACGAGCAGTACTTC. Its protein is CSATGQGFTYEQYF.

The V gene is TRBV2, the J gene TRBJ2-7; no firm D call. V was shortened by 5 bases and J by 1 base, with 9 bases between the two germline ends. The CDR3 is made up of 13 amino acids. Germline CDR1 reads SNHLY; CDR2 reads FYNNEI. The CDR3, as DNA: TGTGCCAGCAGTTTCCAGGTTTCCTACGAGCAGTACTTC. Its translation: CASSFQVSYEQYF.

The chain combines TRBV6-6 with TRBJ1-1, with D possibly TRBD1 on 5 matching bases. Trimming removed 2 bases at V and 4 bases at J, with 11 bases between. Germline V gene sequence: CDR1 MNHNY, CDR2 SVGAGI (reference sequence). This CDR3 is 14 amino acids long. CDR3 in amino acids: CASSYTPGGTEAFF. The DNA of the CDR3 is TGTGCCAGCAGTTACACCCCGGGGGGCACTGAAGCTTTCTTT.

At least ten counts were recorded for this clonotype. The chain's CDR3 is CAIETTNYGYTF. CDR3 DNA: TGTGCCATTGAGACAACTAACTATGGCTACACCTTC. The J gene is TRBJ1-2, the V gene TRBV10-3; D gene ambiguous. Germline V CDR1 and CDR2: ENHRY, SYGVKD. Trimming took 9 bases from V and 0 from J, leaving 8 bases between them. The CDR3 is made up of 12 amino acids.

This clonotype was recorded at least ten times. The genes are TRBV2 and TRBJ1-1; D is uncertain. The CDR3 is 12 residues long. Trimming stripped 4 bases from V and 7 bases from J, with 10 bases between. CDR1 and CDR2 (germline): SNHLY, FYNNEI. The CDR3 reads CASSGWSFEAFF. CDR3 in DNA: TGTGCCAGCAGTGGGTGGTCATTTGAAGCTTTCTTT.

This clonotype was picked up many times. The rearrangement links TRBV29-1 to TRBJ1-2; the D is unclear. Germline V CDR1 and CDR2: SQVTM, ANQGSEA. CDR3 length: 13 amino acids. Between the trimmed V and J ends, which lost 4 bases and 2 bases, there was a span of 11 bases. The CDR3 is CSVVTGLNYGYTF. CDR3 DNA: TGCAGCGTTGTAACCGGGTTGAACTATGGCTACACCTTC.

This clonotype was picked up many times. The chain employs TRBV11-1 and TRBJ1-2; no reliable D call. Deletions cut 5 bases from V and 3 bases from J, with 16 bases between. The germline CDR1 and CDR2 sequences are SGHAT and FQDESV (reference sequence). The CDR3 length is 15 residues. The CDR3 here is CASSPRTVRDYGYTF. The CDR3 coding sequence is TGTGCCAGCAGCCCTCGGACGGTCCGGGACTATGGCTACACCTTC.

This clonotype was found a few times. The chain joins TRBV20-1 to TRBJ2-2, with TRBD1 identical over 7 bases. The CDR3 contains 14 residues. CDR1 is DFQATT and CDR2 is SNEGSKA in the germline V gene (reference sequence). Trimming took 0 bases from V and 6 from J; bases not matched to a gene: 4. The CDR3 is CSAREGTGAGELFF. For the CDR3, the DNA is TGCAGTGCTAGAGAAGGAACAGGGGCCGGGGAGCTGTTTTTT.

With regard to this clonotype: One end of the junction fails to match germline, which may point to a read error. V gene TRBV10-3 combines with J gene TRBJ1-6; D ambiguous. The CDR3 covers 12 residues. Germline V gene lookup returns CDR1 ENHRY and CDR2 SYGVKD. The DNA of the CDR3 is TGTGCCAGCAGTTCAGGTTGGTCACCCCTCCACTTT. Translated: CASSSGWSPLHF.

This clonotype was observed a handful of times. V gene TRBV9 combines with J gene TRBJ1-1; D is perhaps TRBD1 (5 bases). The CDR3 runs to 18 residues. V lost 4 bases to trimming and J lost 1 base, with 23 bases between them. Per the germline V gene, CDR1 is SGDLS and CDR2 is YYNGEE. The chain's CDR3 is CASSHPGLTGGANTEAFF. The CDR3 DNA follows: TGTGCCAGCAGCCACCCGGGTCTTACGGGGGGAGCGAACACTGAAGCTTTCTTT. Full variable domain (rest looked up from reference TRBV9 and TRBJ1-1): DSGVTQTPKHLITATGQRVTLRCSPRSGDLSVYWYQQSLDQGLQFLIQYYNGEERAKGNILERFSAQQFPDLHSELNLSSLELGDSALYFCASSHPGLTGGANTEAFFGQGTRLTVV.

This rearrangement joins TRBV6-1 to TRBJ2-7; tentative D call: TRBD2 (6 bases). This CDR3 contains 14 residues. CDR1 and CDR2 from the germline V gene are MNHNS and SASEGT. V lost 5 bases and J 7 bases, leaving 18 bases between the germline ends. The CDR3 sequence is CASSTGTPSFEQYF. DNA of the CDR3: TGTGCCAGCAGTACCGGGACTCCCTCCTTTGAGCAGTACTTC.

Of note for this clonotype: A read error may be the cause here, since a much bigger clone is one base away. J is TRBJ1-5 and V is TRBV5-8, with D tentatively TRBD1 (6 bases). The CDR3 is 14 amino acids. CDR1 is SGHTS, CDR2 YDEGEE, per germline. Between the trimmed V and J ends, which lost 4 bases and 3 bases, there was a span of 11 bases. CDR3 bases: TGTGCCAGCAGCCCGGGACATTTCAATCAGCCCCAGCATTTT. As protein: CASSPGHFNQPQHF. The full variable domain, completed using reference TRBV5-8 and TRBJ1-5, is EAGVTQSPTHLIKTRGQQATLRCSPISGHTSVYWYQQALGLGLQFLLWYDEGEERNRGNFPPRFSGRQFPNYSSELNVNALELEDSALYLCASSPGHFNQPQHFGDGTRLSIL.